This passage covers 10 T cell receptor beta chains from one sample sequenced in a study of shared clonotypes between healthy human individuals. Sequencing used immunoSEQ multiplex PCR; TCRdb keeps in-frame clones, though not all of them. Of approximately 2.5 million clones in the sample, approximately 90% are singletons; the top ten hold around 0.14%. Sequencing was done on a sample of naive CD4+ T cells sorted from blood. Regarding subset: CD45RA+ positively selected. Source of these receptors: a young man in good health.

The chain links TRBV18 to TRBJ2-4, with 8 bases lining up with TRBD1. The length of the CDR3 is 16 residues. The germline gives CDR1 KGHSH, CDR2 LQKENI. J was trimmed by 6 bases and V by 0 bases; bases with no gene match: 7. In nucleotides, the CDR3 is TGTGCCAGCTCACCACCAACGGGACAGGCGATAAACATTCAGTACTTC. As protein: CASSPPTGQAINIQYF.

Of note for this clone: Within the sample, other DNA sequences also encode this same CDR3. The chain carries TRBV6-6 and TRBJ2-1; 7 nucleotides match TRBD1. Germline V lookup: CDR1 MNHNY, CDR2 SVGAGI (reference sequence). Trimming removed 9 bases from V and 0 bases from J; junction bases left unmatched: 5. The CDR3 covers 14 residues. CDR3 sequence reads: CASRTGSSYNEQFF. CDR3 coding DNA: TGTGCCAGTCGGACAGGAAGCTCCTACAATGAGCAGTTCTTC.

The CDR3 spells CASSEAVGLQETQYF. The CDR3, as DNA: TGTGCCAGCAGTGAAGCGGTGGGTTTACAAGAGACCCAGTACTTC. The chain couples TRBV6-1 to TRBJ2-5; no definite D call. Germline V gene sequence: CDR1 MNHNS, CDR2 SASEGT. V lost 0 bases to trimming and J lost 2 bases, with 10 bases between them. The length of the CDR3 is 15 residues.

The genes are TRBV11-1 and TRBJ2-5, with D tentatively TRBD2 (7 bases). Trimming cost V 3 bases and J 1 base, with 15 bases left between them. This CDR3 has 16 residues. Germline assignment: CDR1 SGHAT and CDR2 FQDESV (reference sequence). CDR3 coding DNA: TGTGCCAGCAGCTTTAGGGGGGGCCTTCCCCAAGAGACCCAGTACTTC. Translation gives CASSFRGGLPQETQYF.

This clone was detected only once. The chain combines TRBV5-6 with TRBJ2-7; D is perhaps TRBD2 (6 bases). Germline values: CDR1 SGHDT, CDR2 YYEEEE. The length of the CDR3 is 15 residues. V was clipped by 9 bases and J by 4 bases, with 23 bases between them. The CDR3 nucleotides read TGTGCCACTCACCCCCATCCTAGCGCCGCTTACGAGCAGTACTTC. Translated, it gives CATHPHPSAAYEQYF.

This clone was seen just once. The J gene is TRBJ2-7, the V gene TRBV5-4, with D unresolved. V lost 1 base and J lost 5, with 16 bases in between. Germline V gives CDR1 SGHNT, CDR2 YYREEE (reference sequence). The CDR3 runs 15 residues. The CDR3 sequence is CASSLIGPLIHEQYF. Written as DNA, the CDR3 is TGTGCCAGCAGCTTGATCGGGCCCCTTATCCACGAGCAGTACTTC.

The chain couples TRBV18 to TRBJ2-3; 7 bases map to TRBD2. V dropped 3 bases and J dropped 7; count of bases not matched to a gene: 10. The CDR3 sequence is 15 residues long. From germline, CDR1 is KGHSH and CDR2 LQKENI. In nucleotides, the CDR3 is TGTGCCAGCTCACCTCTTAGCGGGCCGAGAAATACGCAGTATTTT. It is translated as CASSPLSGPRNTQYF.

The chain uses TRBV2 and TRBJ2-7, with no clear D. CDR3 length: 11 residues. CDR1 SNHLY and CDR2 FYNNEI come from the germline V gene. V lost 3 bases and J 4 bases, leaving 4 bases between the germline ends. The chain's CDR3 is CASSDWYEQYF. Here the CDR3 DNA reads TGTGCCAGCAGTGACTGGTACGAGCAGTACTTC.

The chain has TRBV4-3 and TRBJ1-2; D unresolved. The CDR3 contains 16 residues. CDR1 is LGHNA and CDR2 is YSLEER in the germline V gene. Trimming left V 0 bases short and J 4 bases short, with 15 bases between. The chain's CDR3 is CASSQDRQALFYGYTF. The CDR3 nucleotides read TGCGCCAGCAGCCAAGATCGACAAGCTTTATTCTATGGCTACACCTTC.

The chain carries TRBV6-5 and TRBJ2-1; possibly TRBD1 for D (5 bases). Trimming pared 10 bases from V and 2 bases from J, leaving 18 bases between. The germline V gene encodes CDR1 MNHEY and CDR2 SVGAGI. The CDR3 contains 15 residues. The CDR3 protein is CATRVDSRPYNEQFF. The CDR3 bases are TGTGCCACCAGGGTTGACAGCCGACCCTACAATGAGCAGTTCTTC.